Ten or more counts support the clone carrying this TCR beta chain. Its specificity is not known. TCRdb used MiXCR to reprocess the 5' RACE reads, holding one entry per CDR3 protein. The sample includes around 340,000 distinct CDR3 sequences, around 15% seen only once; the top ten take about 22%. These data originate in a study of T-cell memory formation after mild COVID-19. Study information: Clusters were largely donor specific.

General study findings and limits: CD4/CD8 balance characterized clones contracting day 15 to 85, and CD4+ skew characterized later expanders. CD4+ clones that contracted lay mainly in CM and EM; CD8+ ones lay in EMRA.

CDR3 length equals 15 residues. The V and J ends lost 8 bases and 8 bases respectively, with 25 bases between them. Germline values: CDR1 DFQATT, CDR2 SNEGSKA (reference sequence). Material for sequencing was PBMCs or a T cell subset sorted from them (not recorded which). The genes are TRBV20-1 and TRBJ2-1; D is possibly TRBD2 (7 bases). The receptor was isolated from a man between 18 and 29 years old who had mild COVID-19 (a few samples of this study predate the infection). Cell type and time point are not known. CDR3 bases: TGCAGTACGCGCGGGGGCGCGATCCCCGCGGATGAGCAGTTCTTC. This sequence encodes CSTRGGAIPADEQFF.